This T cell receptor (beta chain) was captured by sequencing in a study of cytomegalovirus exposure and HLA in healthy donors. Study results and caveats: Presence/absence analyses assumed roughly uniform sequencing depth across donors. Previous analysis showed most TCR beta V segments were productive about 87% or about 30% of the time. Some 17,000 TCR beta sequences were associated with HLA alleles at 0.05 false discovery rate in a later analysis.

In the case of this clone: The antigen remains undetermined.

13 Jbeta primers and 60 Vbeta primers were used for the PCR. Produced via immunoSEQ multiplex PCR; TCRdb's table is partial and in-frame only. The sample includes 150,000 to 200,000 clones, about four fifths of them seen just once. The germline gives CDR1 LNHDA, CDR2 SQIVND (reference sequence). The V end lost 3 bases, the J end lost 0 bases, and 9 bases lay between the germline ends. This CDR3 is 15 amino acids long. The J gene is TRBJ1-3, the V gene TRBV19; D uncertain. This TCR was sampled from a man younger than 35 in good health and CMV-seronegative. Sequenced sample: PBMCs. In DNA, the CDR3 is TGTGCCAGTAGTATCCAGGAGGTCTCTGGAAACACCATATATTTT. It encodes CASSIQEVSGNTIYF.